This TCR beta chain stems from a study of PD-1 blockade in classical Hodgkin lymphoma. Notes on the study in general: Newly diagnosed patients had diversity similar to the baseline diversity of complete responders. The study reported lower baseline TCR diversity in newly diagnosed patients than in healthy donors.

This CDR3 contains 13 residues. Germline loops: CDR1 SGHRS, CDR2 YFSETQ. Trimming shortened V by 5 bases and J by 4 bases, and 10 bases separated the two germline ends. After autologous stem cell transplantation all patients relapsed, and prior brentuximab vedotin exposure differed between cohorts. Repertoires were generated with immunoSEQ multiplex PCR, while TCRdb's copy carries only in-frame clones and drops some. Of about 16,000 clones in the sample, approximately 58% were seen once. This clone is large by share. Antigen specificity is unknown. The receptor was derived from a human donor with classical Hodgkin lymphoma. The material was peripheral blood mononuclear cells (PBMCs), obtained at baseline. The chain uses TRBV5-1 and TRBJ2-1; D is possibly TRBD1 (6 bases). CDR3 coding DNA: TGCGCCAGCAGGCAGGGGCTTTACAATGAGCAGTTCTTC. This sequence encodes CASRQGLYNEQFF.